These T cell receptor beta chains were read from a single sample in a study of PD-L1 blockade in urothelial cancer. Only in-frame clones appear in the TCRdb table, and some are missing; sequencing was by immunoSEQ multiplex PCR. This sample has approximately 100,000 clones; around 82% occur once, and the top ten carry 2% to 3%. The material was PBMCs, obtained around atezolizumab (anti-PD-L1) treatment. The receptor set was obtained from a man over 45 with urothelial cancer. The CDR3 runs from the conserved cysteine through the conserved F or W. The order of the fields is J gene, CDR3 length, D gene, clone size, V gene, CDR3 DNA, CDR3 protein. D genes are given only for firm matches. Size is stated for part of the rows, as once, few or many counts, or as a class when the clone is expanded.

J gene: TRBJ2-3; CDR3 length: 13; D gene: TRBD2; clone size: .; V gene: TRBV28; CDR3 DNA: TGTGCCAGCATTGGGGGGGGTACAGATACGCAGTATTTT; CDR3 protein: CASIGGGTDTQYF
J gene: TRBJ2-2; CDR3 length: 14; D gene: TRBD1; clone size: .; V gene: TRBV23-1; CDR3 DNA: TGCGCCAGCAGTCAAGGGACAGGCTACGGGGAGCTGTTTTTT; CDR3 protein: CASSQGTGYGELFF
J gene: TRBJ2-1; CDR3 length: 15; D gene: TRBD2; clone size: .; V gene: TRBV7-3; CDR3 DNA: TGTGCCAGCAGCACCGCGGGGGGGCCCTACAATGAGCAGTTCTTC; CDR3 protein: CASSTAGGPYNEQFF
J gene: TRBJ2-7; CDR3 length: 14; D gene: TRBD2; clone size: .; V gene: TRBV2; CDR3 DNA: TGTGCCAGCAGAAAGACTAGCGGTTCCTACGAGCAGTACTTC; CDR3 protein: CASRKTSGSYEQYF
J gene: TRBJ2-5; CDR3 length: 14; D gene: TRBD2; clone size: few; V gene: TRBV9; CDR3 DNA: TGTGCCAGCAGCGTAGCTAGCGGGCAAGAGACCCAGTACTTC; CDR3 protein: CASSVASGQETQYF
J gene: TRBJ2-3; CDR3 length: 13; D gene: .; clone size: .; V gene: TRBV18; CDR3 DNA: TGTGCCAGCTCAACCCAGGGTACAGATACGCAGTATTTT; CDR3 protein: CASSTQGTDTQYF
J gene: TRBJ2-7; CDR3 length: 17; D gene: .; clone size: .; V gene: TRBV2; CDR3 DNA: TGTGCCAGCACCCCGGGTAGCGGACCCTTTGTGTGGAACGAGCAGTACTTC; CDR3 protein: CASTPGSGPFVWNEQYF
J gene: TRBJ2-2; CDR3 length: 13; D gene: .; clone size: .; V gene: TRBV4-1; CDR3 DNA: TGCGCCAGCAGCCAAGAGAGGACCGGGGAGCTGTTTTTT; CDR3 protein: CASSQERTGELFF
J gene: TRBJ2-5; CDR3 length: 15; D gene: .; clone size: .; V gene: TRBV5-4; CDR3 DNA: TGTGCCAGCAGCTTCCGGGGCCTAGGAGGGGAGACCCAGTACTTC; CDR3 protein: CASSFRGLGGETQYF
J gene: TRBJ1-1; CDR3 length: 15; D gene: .; clone size: .; V gene: TRBV18; CDR3 DNA: TGTGCCAGCTCACCACTCCCGACAGGCAACACTGAAGCTTTCTTT; CDR3 protein: CASSPLPTGNTEAFF
J gene: TRBJ2-7; CDR3 length: 13; D gene: .; clone size: few; V gene: TRBV18; CDR3 DNA: TGTGCCAGCTCACCACAGAGCTCCTACGAGCAGTACTTC; CDR3 protein: CASSPQSSYEQYF
J gene: TRBJ1-1; CDR3 length: 14; D gene: .; clone size: .; V gene: TRBV5-1; CDR3 DNA: TGCGCCAGCAGCAGCGGGATTACGGACCGAAAAGCTTTCTTT; CDR3 protein: CASSSGITDRKAFF
J gene: TRBJ1-5; CDR3 length: 15; D gene: TRBD1; clone size: .; V gene: TRBV19; CDR3 DNA: TGTGCCAGTAGTACCTGGGGACAGGGTAACCAGCCCCAGCATTTT; CDR3 protein: CASSTWGQGNQPQHF
J gene: TRBJ2-2; CDR3 length: 13; D gene: .; clone size: .; V gene: TRBV11-2; CDR3 DNA: TGTGCCAGCAGCATCAGTAACACCGGGGAGCTGTTTTTT; CDR3 protein: CASSISNTGELFF
J gene: TRBJ2-2; CDR3 length: 16; D gene: .; clone size: .; V gene: TRBV21-1; CDR3 DNA: TGTGCCAGCAGCAAAGTTAGCGGGAGTAGTAACGGGGAGCTGTTTTTT; CDR3 protein: CASSKVSGSSNGELFF